The present T cell receptor (beta chain) was sequenced within a study of shared clonotypes between healthy human individuals (TCRdb year 2020). Background on the whole study: A few men and a couple of women, aged 18 to 49 years, made up the cohort. For each donor, three plates each were used for CD4 naive and CD4 memory, two plates were used for CD8 naive, and one plate was used for CD8 memory. To estimate repertoire size and how much clonotypes are shared between individuals, the study performed deep sequencing of blood TCR repertoires from a few healthy adults. To increase sequencing depth and limit assay-specific biases, TCR repertoire library preparation and sequencing were carried out by different laboratories using diverse techniques. Leukapheresis yielded between about 0.9 and 8.9 billion PBMCs per donor. On the study overall, not on this receptor specifically: When a handful of donors were compared, the shared fraction of clonotypes was about 5% for naive CD4, about 4% for naive CD8, more than 2% for memory CD4, and under 0.5% for memory CD8. Even with the large sequencing depth, rarefaction of the sorted-subset datasets indicated that sequencing was incomplete. Compared with non-shared clonotypes, the clonotypes found in all four sorted-subset donors had higher generation probabilities. Pairwise subsampling indicated that sequencing depth was expected to affect the degree of clonotype sharing among donors. Sampling was restricted to blood, and TCR repertoires in tissue are likely to differ from TCR repertoires in blood. The small number of donors limited the genetic and exposure-history diversity represented. Naive subsets generally had larger estimated clonotype richness than memory subsets.

The CDR3 covers 14 residues, taking in both the cysteine and the phenylalanine. Here the CDR3 DNA is all that survives: 42 bases in frame from base 1. Per the germline V gene, KGHSH is the CDR1 and LQKENI is the CDR2. V has 4 bases trimmed and J has 6 bases trimmed; junction bases matching no gene number 8. Healthy HIV-negative adults with no recently reported acute infections or vaccinations were included as donors. Every donor was a Caucasian adult living in Nashville, Tennessee, USA. CD4+ T cells were enriched by magnetic negative selection; naive cells were then positively selected on CD45RA, and the negative fraction formed the memory subset. Blood was obtained by leukapheresis, after which PBMCs were separated by Ficoll-Histopaque density gradient centrifugation and cryopreserved in liquid nitrogen vapor phase. Analytical flow cytometry was used to check the purity and quantity of every magnetically sorted T cell population. Each sorted fraction had its genomic DNA isolated and then quantified by UV absorbance on a Nanodrop 2000c.

Using the deep immunoSEQ assay, multiplex PCR amplified TCR CDR3 regions from genomic DNA. For each cell subset, the extracted genomic DNA was distributed evenly across all wells of several immunoSEQ 96-well plates, and each plate served as one replicate. For sorted subsets, each replicate PCR was loaded with 200 to 250 ng genomic DNA, equivalent to 32,000 or so T cell genomes. Purified libraries were quantified with a Qubit 3.0 fluorometer, sized on a Bioanalyzer 2100, and re-quantified with the KAPA Library Quantification kit. Every immunoSEQ 96-well plate was sequenced on a dedicated single-read 150-cycle Illumina NextSeq 550 flow cell. The study's own analysis went as follows. Because the immunoSEQ output included only junctional sequences and no quality scores, the filtering could not be the same as the filtering used for full-length reads. Sequences were annotated with PyIR, a Python wrapper for IgBLAST v1.9, using IMGT germline references to assign V/J genes and CDR3. Reads with weak V/J assignments (E-value above 1e-6), missing CDR3, stop codons, out-of-frame junctions, or ambiguous translated residues were removed. V3J clonotypes were defined as sequences sharing the same inferred V gene, J gene, and CDR3 amino acid sequence. Percentage overlap between repertoires was calculated by dividing the number of shared unique clonotypes by the size of the smaller repertoire. RTK rarefaction, the Chao1 estimator, and Recon v2.1 estimates of unobserved clonotypes were used to assess repertoire richness. Generation probabilities were computed with OLGA for all TCRbeta clonotypes obtained by the gDNA method from several donors. The table comes from immuneACCESS by way of TCRdb, which keeps in-frame sequences with V and J called. Part of the clones is missing from these tables; in studies checked, under half for an unresolved V gene and the rest for unknown reasons. Clonal size and the V and J genes are those of that table, whereas D and trimming came from the DNA. This sample gives 230,000 or so clones in total; approximately 65% of them show up just once. The ten largest clones add up to over 8.5% of the sample.

In the case of this clone: The antigen it recognizes is unknown. Nothing much larger sits one base from this clone, and base qualities are not available.

The sequenced sample consisted of memory CD4+ T cells sorted from blood. The cell subset or site tag for this specimen amounts to: CD45RA-negative fraction. The sequence came from a man aged 30 to 45 in good health. In this chain, TRBV18 is recombined with TRBJ2-7, with TRBD2 matching 8 junction bases. The CDR3 loop reads CASSLAAGAAEQYF. Here is the DNA: TGTGCCAGCTCACTAGCAGCGGGAGCTGCCGAGCAGTACTTC.